A single sample is the source of the 10 T cell receptor beta chains below, sequenced in a study of shared clonotypes between healthy human individuals (dated by TCRdb to 2019 to 2021). Library generation was performed with the immunoSEQ multiplex PCR assay. As stored in TCRdb, this immuneACCESS dataset retains in-frame rearrangements with V and J assigned. A fraction of the clones does not appear; measured against another copy, unresolved V genes explain less than half of the discrepancy, and the remainder lacks a known reason. Within this sample are more than 1,200,000 clones, with about 98.5% of them counted one time only. The leading ten clones occupy around 0.33% of the sample. The sequenced sample consisted of naive CD4+ T cells sorted from blood. The label giving this sample's cell subset or site can be read as: CD45RA+ positively selected. The source of these receptors is a man aged 25-40 years in good health.

V usage is TRBV4-1 and J usage is TRBJ2-1; TRBD2 aligns across 9 bases. CDR1 is MGHRA and CDR2 is YSYEKL in the germline V gene. The CDR3 runs 16 residues. V trimming: 4 bases; J trimming: 2 bases; junction bases outside the gene matches: 6. CDR3 region: CASSPVLAGPYNEQFF. CDR3 DNA: TGCGCCAGCAGCCCTGTTCTAGCGGGACCCTACAATGAGCAGTTCTTC.

Comment on this clone: The same CDR3 can be traced to other DNA sequences in this sample. This chain uses TRBV18 with TRBJ2-7; D unclear. The CDR3 runs to 11 residues. Trimming pared 1 base from V and 5 bases from J, leaving 3 bases between. Germline CDR1 KGHSH, CDR2 LQKENI. The DNA for the CDR3 is TGTGCCAGCTCACCACGCGACGAGCAGTACTTC. Translating gives CASSPRDEQYF.

This chain uses TRBV28 with TRBJ1-3; TRBD1 agrees at 7 bases. The germline gives CDR1 MDHEN, CDR2 SYDVKM. The V and J ends lost 5 bases and 0 bases, in that order; junction bases with no gene match: 7. This CDR3 has 16 residues. Here the CDR3 reads CASSQQGQSSGNTIYF. CDR3 DNA sequence: TGTGCCAGCAGTCAACAGGGGCAAAGCTCTGGAAACACCATATATTTT.

This sequence joins TRBV18 and TRBJ1-2, with D possibly TRBD1 on 6 matching bases. From germline, CDR1 is KGHSH and CDR2 LQKENI. Trimming removed 1 base from V and 3 bases from J, with 12 bases in between. The CDR3 is 15 residues long. Here the CDR3 DNA reads TGTGCCAGCTCACCACTCTCAGGGGCGGACTATGGCTACACCTTC. Encoded protein: CASSPLSGADYGYTF.

This chain connects TRBV19 to TRBJ1-2; maybe TRBD1 (5 bases). CDR1 LNHDA and CDR2 SQIVND come from the germline V gene (reference sequence). This CDR3 is built from 15 residues. V lost 8 bases and J 6 bases, leaving 22 bases between the germline ends. The CDR3 loop reads CASRALRGMENGYTF. CDR3 nucleotides: TGTGCCAGTCGGGCCCTTCGGGGGATGGAGAATGGCTACACCTTC. The full variable domain, with the rest looked up from reference TRBV19 and TRBJ1-2, is DGGITQSPKYLFRKEGQNVTLSCEQNLNHDAMYWYRQDPGQGLRLIYYSQIVNDFQKGDIAEGYSVSREKKESFPLTVTSAQKNPTAFYLCASRALRGMENGYTFGSGTRLTVV.

A note on this clone: The sample carries other DNA sequences with the same CDR3. The chain links TRBV9 to TRBJ1-4, with D possibly matching TRBD1 (5 bases). Per the germline V gene, CDR1 is SGDLS and CDR2 is YYNGEE. The CDR3 consists of 14 residues. V lost 0 bases and J 7 bases, leaving 10 bases between the germline ends. CDR3 in DNA: TGTGCCAGCAGCGTAGGGCAGGGCAGTGAAAAACTGTTTTTT. Its protein product is CASSVGQGSEKLFF.

The chain links TRBV27 to TRBJ1-2; tentative D call: TRBD1 (5 bases). In germline, CDR1 is MNHEY, CDR2 SMNVEV (reference sequence). Trimming stripped 0 bases from V and 3 bases from J, with 8 bases between. There are 14 residues in the CDR3. The CDR3 DNA reads TGTGCCAGCAGTTTATCGGGGGGGGACTATGGCTACACCTTC. Translating gives CASSLSGGDYGYTF.

This chain uses TRBV9 with TRBJ1-5; D remains unclear. CDR1 is SGDLS, CDR2 YYNGEE, per germline. The germline V and J ends were trimmed by 8 bases and 0 bases, with 9 bases remaining between them. CDR3 length: 13 amino acids. The chain's CDR3 is CASPLLSNQPQHF. CDR3 in DNA: TGTGCCAGTCCCCTACTTAGCAATCAGCCCCAGCATTTT.

V and J are TRBV9 and TRBJ2-1; TRBD2 aligns across 7 bases. The CDR3 runs 16 residues. The ends lost 5 bases at V and 6 bases at J; junction bases unmatched: 14. The germline V gene encodes CDR1 SGDLS and CDR2 YYNGEE. The CDR3 here is CASSRPLAGVFNEQFF. In DNA, the CDR3 is TGTGCCAGCAGTCGACCCCTGGCGGGAGTTTTCAATGAGCAGTTCTTC.

The rearrangement uses TRBV10-1 and TRBJ2-1, with 7 bases matching TRBD1. CDR3 length equals 15 residues. With V trimmed by 5 bases and J by 1 base, 5 bases remained unmatched. Germline V gene lookup returns CDR1 WNHNN and CDR2 SYGVQD (reference sequence). The CDR3 DNA is TGCGCCAGCAGTCAAACAGGGGTATCCTACAATGAGCAGTTCTTC. Translated: CASSQTGVSYNEQFF.